Listed here are 30 T cell receptor beta chains from one sample, sequenced in a study of cytomegalovirus exposure and HLA in healthy donors. TCRdb's table, derived via immunoSEQ multiplex PCR, lists solely in-frame clones and lacks some. This table holds 70,000 to 95,000 clones, under 95% found once. Source material: PBMCs. The source is a woman aged 30 to 39 in good health and CMV-seronegative.

The chain recombines TRBV10-1 with TRBJ1-3; no reliable D call. This CDR3 region has 18 residues. Germline loops: CDR1 WNHNN, CDR2 SYGVQD (reference sequence). V was shortened by 1 base and J by 0 bases, with 16 bases between the two germline ends. This CDR3 is CASSEYVFITRSGNTIYF. CDR3 DNA: TGCGCCAGCAGTGAGTATGTTTTTATTACTCGCTCTGGAAACACCATATATTTT.

The CDR3 here is CATSGTSLSYEQYF. CDR3 sequence (DNA): TGTGCCACCTCCGGGACTTCGCTCTCCTACGAGCAGTACTTC. This chain uses TRBV2 with TRBJ2-7; a weak D match, TRBD2 (6 bases). V lost 10 bases and J lost 0, with 16 bases in between. In germline, CDR1 is SNHLY, CDR2 FYNNEI. This CDR3 is built from 14 residues.

The J gene is TRBJ2-5, the V gene TRBV5-1; weak D call: TRBD1 (6 bases). Trimming stripped 0 bases from V and 1 base from J, with 7 bases between. The germline V gene has CDR1 SGHRS and CDR2 YFSETQ. This CDR3 is 14 amino acids long. The CDR3 coding sequence is TGCGCCAGCAGCTTGGGACAGGTCCAAGAGACCCAGTACTTC. Protein: CASSLGQVQETQYF.

The DNA of the CDR3 is TGTGCCAGCAGTTTCCGGGGATCCGGGGAGCTGTTTTTT. It is translated as CASSFRGSGELFF. This chain joins TRBV27 and TRBJ2-2, with D possibly matching TRBD2 (5 bases). Between the trimmed V and J ends, which lost 3 bases and 6 bases, there was a span of 8 bases. This CDR3 region has 13 residues. CDR1 and CDR2 from the germline V gene are MNHEY and SMNVEV (reference sequence).

V and J are TRBV5-4 and TRBJ1-3; no clear D. The CDR3 runs 14 residues. Germline V gene lookup returns CDR1 SGHNT and CDR2 YYREEE (reference sequence). Trimming removed 8 bases from V and 3 bases from J, with 15 bases in between. The CDR3 DNA sequence: TGTGCCAGTTCCCCCGGGGTCGGTGGAAACACCATATATTTT. Translating it yields CASSPGVGGNTIYF.

Concerning this clone itself: Other DNA sequences within the sample encode an identical CDR3. V and J are TRBV29-1 and TRBJ2-5; 8 bases fit TRBD2. CDR1 and CDR2 (germline): SQVTM, ANQGSEA. The CDR3 loop spans 13 amino acids. J gave up 5 bases and V 4 bases, and 6 bases lay outside the gene matches. CDR3 sequence: CSVVGRGGETQYF. The CDR3 DNA is TGCAGCGTTGTGGGTCGGGGGGGGGAGACCCAGTACTTC.

The chain uses TRBV6-4 and TRBJ1-4; 7 bases align to TRBD1. The germline CDR1 and CDR2 sequences are MRHNA and SNTAGT. The CDR3 extends over 15 amino acids. With V trimmed by 5 bases and J by 5 bases, 8 bases remained unmatched. In nucleotides, the CDR3 is TGTGCCAGCAGTAGCATCTCGGGACAGAATGAAAAACTGTTTTTT. Amino acid sequence: CASSSISGQNEKLFF.

The chain links TRBV7-9 to TRBJ2-5, with 10 bases identical to TRBD1. After removal of 4 bases from V and 5 bases from J, the junction contained 13 bases not matched to a gene. This CDR3 spans 17 amino acids. Germline V gene data show CDR1 as SEHNR and CDR2 as FQNEAQ (reference sequence). CDR3 residues: CASSSMVGQGFKETQYF. For the CDR3, the DNA is TGTGCCAGCAGCTCGATGGTGGGACAGGGGTTTAAGGAGACCCAGTACTTC.

The chain couples TRBV18 to TRBJ1-2, with D uncertain. Germline V CDR1 and CDR2: KGHSH, LQKENI. Trimming took 0 bases from V and 3 from J, leaving 11 bases between them. CDR3 length: 15 residues. CDR3 region: CASSPPVDTYYGYTF. The DNA of the CDR3 is TGTGCCAGCTCACCACCGGTCGACACTTACTATGGCTACACCTTC. Supplemented by reference TRBV18 and TRBJ1-2, the full variable domain reads NAGVMQNPRHLVRRRGQEARLRCSPMKGHSHVYWYRQLPEEGLKFMVYLQKENIIDESGMPKERFSAEFPKEGPSILRIQQVVRGDSAAYFCASSPPVDTYYGYTFGSGTRLTVV.

This clone was found once. This rearrangement joins TRBV7-8 to TRBJ1-4, with TRBD1 identical over 8 bases. The V and J ends lost 5 bases and 8 bases, in that order; junction bases with no gene match: 13. The CDR3 runs 16 residues. From germline, CDR1 is SGHVS and CDR2 FQNEAQ. CDR3 in DNA: TGTGCCAGCAGCGGAGGACGGACAGGGCGGGGAGAAAAACTGTTTTTT. Its protein is CASSGGRTGRGEKLFF.

The genes are TRBV7-2 and TRBJ2-2, with a possible D match to TRBD1 (5 bases). Germline V CDR1 and CDR2: SGHTA, FQGNSA. The V end was cut by 6 bases, the J end by 4 bases, with 21 bases between. The CDR3 consists of 17 residues. For the CDR3, the DNA is TGTGCCAGCAGTTACGGTTGGGGAAGGGGCGGCACCGGGGAGCTGTTTTTT. Its translation is CASSYGWGRGGTGELFF.

The genes are TRBV2 and TRBJ1-1; 12 nucleotides agree with TRBD1. The CDR3 sequence is 14 residues long. CDR1 SNHLY and CDR2 FYNNEI come from the germline V gene. The junction had 10 bases not matched to a gene; V was cut back by 6 bases and J by 11 bases. The CDR3 DNA reads as TGTGCCAGCAGCAACTCGGGACAGGGGGCAGACGCTTTCTTT. It is translated as CASSNSGQGADAFF.

The chain employs TRBV27 and TRBJ2-7, with D perhaps TRBD1 (6 bases). CDR3 length: 14 amino acids. Germline loops: CDR1 MNHEY, CDR2 SMNVEV (reference sequence). V lost 3 bases and J 5 bases, leaving 14 bases between the germline ends. This CDR3 is CASSFYKGVNEQYF. CDR3 coding DNA: TGTGCCAGCAGTTTTTACAAGGGGGTTAACGAGCAGTACTTC.

This clone appeared a single time. The chain has TRBV9 and TRBJ2-1; the D is unclear. This CDR3 region has 12 residues. Trimming cost V 4 bases and J 8 bases, with 10 bases left between them. The germline gives CDR1 SGDLS, CDR2 YYNGEE. The CDR3 nucleotides are TGTGCCAGCAGCCCACCCAGTTATGAGCAGTTCTTC. Its protein is CASSPPSYEQFF.

The chain links TRBV7-9 to TRBJ1-1; TRBD1 is a possible D gene (5 bases). This CDR3 is built from 14 residues. Deletions cut 0 bases from V and 10 bases from J, with 15 bases between. The germline CDR1 and CDR2 sequences are SEHNR and FQNEAQ (reference sequence). The CDR3 coding sequence is TGTGCCAGCAGCTTAGCAGCTGACAGAGTAAGAGCTTTCTTT. Translating gives CASSLAADRVRAFF. Full variable domain (outside the CDR3, taken from reference TRBV7-9 and TRBJ1-1): DTGVSQNPRHKITKRGQNVTFRCDPISEHNRLYWYRQTLGQGPEFLTYFQNEAQLEKSRLLSDRFSAERPKGSFSTLEIQRTEQGDSAMYLCASSLAADRVRAFFGQGTRLTVV.

The rearrangement uses TRBV18 and TRBJ1-4; possibly TRBD1 for D (5 bases). CDR3 length: 15 residues. The V end lost 5 bases, the J end lost 5 bases, and 15 bases lay between the germline ends. From germline, CDR1 is KGHSH and CDR2 LQKENI. The CDR3, as DNA: TGTGCCAGCTCATACGGGAGACAGAGCAATGAAAAACTGTTTTTT. As protein: CASSYGRQSNEKLFF.

The V and J genes are TRBV7-6 and TRBJ1-1; TRBD1 might be the D (6 bases). Trimming removed 1 base at V and 6 bases at J, with 15 bases between. This CDR3 contains 15 residues. The germline gives CDR1 SGHVS, CDR2 FNYEAQ. The CDR3 sequence is CASSLGQGQWAEAFF. The CDR3 DNA reads TGTGCCAGCAGCTTAGGTCAGGGGCAATGGGCTGAAGCTTTCTTT. The variable domain in full, with the rest retrieved from reference TRBV7-6 and TRBJ1-1, is GAGVSQSPRYKVTKRGQDVALRCDPISGHVSLYWYRQALGQGPEFLTYFNYEAQQDKSGLPNDRFSAERPEGSISTLTIQRTEQRDSAMYRCASSLGQGQWAEAFFGQGTRLTVV.

The V call is TRBV11-2, the J call TRBJ2-5, with a possible D match to TRBD2 (5 bases). The V end lost 1 base, the J end lost 5 bases, and 5 bases lay between the germline ends. Per the germline V gene, CDR1 is SGHAT and CDR2 is FQNNGV. This CDR3 is built from 12 residues. The CDR3 is CASSLAGETQYF. The CDR3 bases are TGTGCCAGCAGCTTAGCGGGGGAGACCCAGTACTTC.

Note on this clone: One end of the junction is discordant with germline, which a read error may explain. This chain uses TRBV7-9 with TRBJ2-7; perhaps TRBD1 as D (7 bases). This CDR3 contains 13 residues. CDR1 and CDR2 from the germline V gene are SEHNR and FQNEAQ (reference sequence). As DNA, the CDR3 is TGTGCCAGCAGCTTAGGCGGGGACAGTACTGCGGTCTTC. It encodes CASSLGGDSTAVF. Looking up the rest from reference TRBV7-9 and TRBJ2-7 gives the full variable domain: DTGVSQNPRHKITKRGQNVTFRCDPISEHNRLYWYRQTLGQGPEFLTYFQNEAQLEKSRLLSDRFSAERPKGSFSTLEIQRTEQGDSAMYLCASSLGGDSTAVFGPGTRLTVT.

The rearrangement joins TRBV9 to TRBJ1-3; maybe TRBD1 (5 bases). The V end was cut by 0 bases, the J end by 2 bases, with 9 bases between. The CDR3 consists of 15 residues. CDR1 and CDR2 from the germline V gene are SGDLS and YYNGEE. CDR3 sequence reads: CASSVGQGTGNTIYF. For the CDR3, the DNA is TGTGCCAGCAGCGTAGGGCAGGGTACTGGAAACACCATATATTTT. Based on the CDR3 plus reference TRBV9 and TRBJ1-3, the full variable domain is DSGVTQTPKHLITATGQRVTLRCSPRSGDLSVYWYQQSLDQGLQFLIQYYNGEERAKGNILERFSAQQFPDLHSELNLSSLELGDSALYFCASSVGQGTGNTIYFGEGSWLTVV.

The gene calls are TRBV19 and TRBJ1-2; 9 bases are a match to TRBD1. The CDR3 is made up of 15 amino acids. The junction had 4 bases not matched to a gene; V was cut back by 3 bases and J by 2 bases. Germline V gene data show CDR1 as LNHDA and CDR2 as SQIVND (reference sequence). DNA of the CDR3: TGTGCCAGTAGTATCCCGACAGGGGGGAACTATGGCTACACCTTC. This codes for CASSIPTGGNYGYTF. The full variable domain, its missing parts supplied by reference TRBV19 and TRBJ1-2, is DGGITQSPKYLFRKEGQNVTLSCEQNLNHDAMYWYRQDPGQGLRLIYYSQIVNDFQKGDIAEGYSVSREKKESFPLTVTSAQKNPTAFYLCASSIPTGGNYGYTFGSGTRLTVV.

V and J are TRBV6-6 and TRBJ1-2, with D unresolved. Looked up from germline, CDR1 is MNHNY and CDR2 is SVGAGI (reference sequence). The CDR3 runs to 14 residues. Trimming took 2 bases from V and 2 from J, leaving 9 bases between them. This chain's CDR3 is CASSYAWQNYGYTF. The CDR3 DNA reads TGTGCCAGCAGTTACGCTTGGCAGAACTATGGCTACACCTTC.

The chain joins TRBV5-4 to TRBJ2-3; TRBD2 aligns across 8 bases. The CDR3 totals 16 residues. Unmatched junction bases numbered 4, after V lost 0 bases and J lost 1 base. Germline values: CDR1 SGHNT, CDR2 YYREEE (reference sequence). CDR3 loop: CASSLAGREGTDTQYF. The CDR3 nucleotides read TGTGCCAGCAGCTTGGCGGGGCGGGAGGGCACAGATACGCAGTATTTT.

The chain joins TRBV29-1 to TRBJ1-2; D may be TRBD1 (5 bases). Germline V CDR1 and CDR2: SQVTM, ANQGSEA. Trimming took off 2 bases at V and 5 bases at J, with 9 bases between the two ends. The CDR3 is 12 amino acids. The CDR3 region has the DNA TGCAGCGTTGAAAGCGGGGGGTATGGCTACACCTTC. This encodes CSVESGGYGYTF.

This clone was seen once. V gene TRBV29-1 combines with J gene TRBJ2-1; 7 bases agree with TRBD1. CDR1 and CDR2 from the germline V gene are SQVTM and ANQGSEA. The junction had 8 bases not matched to a gene; V was cut back by 3 bases and J by 9 bases. This CDR3 has 13 amino acids. CDR3 region: CSVESTGRSEQFF. The CDR3 nucleotides are TGCAGCGTTGAGTCGACAGGGCGCTCTGAGCAGTTCTTC.

This rearrangement joins TRBV18 to TRBJ2-1, with D perhaps matching TRBD2 (6 bases). Germline lookup yields CDR1 KGHSH and CDR2 LQKENI. The ends were cut back, 4 bases at V and 10 bases at J, with 11 bases in the middle. The CDR3 is 12 amino acids. DNA of the CDR3: TGTGCCAGCTCACTGGGACTGCGCGAGCAGTTCTTC. Translating it yields CASSLGLREQFF.

The chain links TRBV10-3 to TRBJ1-2; the D gene is possibly TRBD1 (6 bases). This CDR3 contains 12 residues. V lost 8 bases and J lost 4, with 11 bases in between. Germline CDR1 reads ENHRY; CDR2 reads SYGVKD. Here the CDR3 DNA reads TGTGCCATCCCAAGGGGGACCTATGGCTACACCTTC. Translated: CAIPRGTYGYTF.

The chain combines TRBV2 with TRBJ1-1, with 7 nucleotides matching TRBD1. V lost 6 bases to trimming and J lost 7 bases; unmatched junction nucleotides: 8. Germline V lookup: CDR1 SNHLY, CDR2 FYNNEI. CDR3 length: 13 amino acids. The CDR3 coding sequence is TGTGCCAGCAGCGTGCGGGACAGCAATGAAGCTTTCTTT. It specifies CASSVRDSNEAFF. The full variable domain, in which reference TRBV2 and TRBJ1-1 provide the parts outside the CDR3, is EPEVTQTPSHQVTQMGQEVILRCVPISNHLYFYWYRQILGQKVEFLVSFYNNEISEKSEIFDDQFSVERPDGSNFTLKIRSTKLEDSAMYFCASSVRDSNEAFFGQGTRLTVV.

The chain uses TRBV6-5 and TRBJ1-5; possibly TRBD1 for D (6 bases). The germline V gene has CDR1 MNHEY and CDR2 SVGAGI. With 2 bases removed from V and 6 bases from J, the gap between germline ends came to 11 bases. This CDR3 spans 14 amino acids. The CDR3 bases are TGTGCCAGCAGTTACGCCGAACAGGGTCAGCCCCAGCATTTT. Protein product: CASSYAEQGQPQHF.

CDR3 bases: TGTGCCAGCCGGAGTAGCCCGGGAGGCTACACCTTC. Protein: CASRSSPGGYTF. The chain carries TRBV6-4 and TRBJ1-2; no clear D gene. This CDR3 has 12 amino acids. Germline loops: CDR1 MRHNA, CDR2 SNTAGT. With 8 bases removed from V and 8 bases from J, the gap between germline ends came to 15 bases.